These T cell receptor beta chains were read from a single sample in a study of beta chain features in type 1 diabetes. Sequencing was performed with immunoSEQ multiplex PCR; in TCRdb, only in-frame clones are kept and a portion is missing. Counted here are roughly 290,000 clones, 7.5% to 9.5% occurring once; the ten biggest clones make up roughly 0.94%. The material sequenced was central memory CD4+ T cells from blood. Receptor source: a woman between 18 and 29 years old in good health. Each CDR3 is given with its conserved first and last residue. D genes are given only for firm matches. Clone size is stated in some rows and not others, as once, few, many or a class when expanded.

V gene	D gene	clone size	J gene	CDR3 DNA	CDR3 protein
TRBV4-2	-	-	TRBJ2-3	TGTGCCAGCAGCCAACTTCGGGACGCCAGCACAGATACGCAGTATTTT	CASSQLRDASTDTQYF
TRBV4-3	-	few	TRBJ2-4	TGCGCCAGCAGCCATGGGACCGCTCAAAACATTCAGTACTTC	CASSHGTAQNIQYF
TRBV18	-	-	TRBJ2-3	TGTGCCAGCTCACCAAGGGCTAGCGGCACAGATACGCAGTATTTT	CASSPRASGTDTQYF
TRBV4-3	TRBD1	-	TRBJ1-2	TGCGCCAGCAGCCAACAGACCAGCGGGACAGGGTCCTATGGCTACACCTTC	CASSQQTSGTGSYGYTF
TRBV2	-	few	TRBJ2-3	TGTGCCAGCAGTGAAGCGCCTTCCCATGGGTCCACAGATACGCAGTATTTT	CASSEAPSHGSTDTQYF
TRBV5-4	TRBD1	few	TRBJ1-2	TGTGCCAGCAGCTTGGCCTCGGCGGGACAGTATGGCTACACCTTC	CASSLASAGQYGYTF
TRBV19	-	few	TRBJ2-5	TGTGCCAGTAGTACAGGGGATGGGGACCAAGAGACCCAGTACTTC	CASSTGDGDQETQYF
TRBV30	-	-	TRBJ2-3	TGTGCCTGGACCCTCCGGGGCCTCACAGATACGCAGTATTTT	CAWTLRGLTDTQYF
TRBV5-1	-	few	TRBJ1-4	TGCGCCAGCAGCTTGTTCAGTACAACTAATGAAAAACTGTTTTTT	CASSLFSTTNEKLFF
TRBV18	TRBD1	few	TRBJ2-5	TGTGCCAGCTCACCCCGGGGACAGGCCGCTCAAGAGACCCAGTACTTC	CASSPRGQAAQETQYF
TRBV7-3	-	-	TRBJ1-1	TGTGCCAGCAGCATTCAACAGGGACATGAAGCTTTCTTT	CASSIQQGHEAFF
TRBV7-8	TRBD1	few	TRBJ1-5	TGTGCCAGCAGCTTAGCCCCAGGGGGCGTTGAGCATTTT	CASSLAPGGVEHF
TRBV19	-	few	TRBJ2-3	TGTGCCAGTCGGCGATCGGAGGCAGATACGCAGTATTTT	CASRRSEADTQYF
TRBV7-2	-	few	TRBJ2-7	TGTGCCAGCAGCTTAGAGGGTCCCCTCGAGCAGTACTTC	CASSLEGPLEQYF
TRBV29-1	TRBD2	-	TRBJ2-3	TGCAGCGTTGAAAAGCGGGGGGCAGATACGCAGTATTTT	CSVEKRGADTQYF
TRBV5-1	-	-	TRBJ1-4	TGCGCCAGCAGCTACGAGGGGAAAGCTAATGAAAAACTGTTTTTT	CASSYEGKANEKLFF
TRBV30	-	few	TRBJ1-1	TGTGCCTGGAGGCAAGGGGGGAGCACTGAAGCTTTCTTT	CAWRQGGSTEAFF
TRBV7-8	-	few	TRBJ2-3	TGTGCCAGCAGCCAAAACTCAATTACAGATACGCAGTATTTT	CASSQNSITDTQYF
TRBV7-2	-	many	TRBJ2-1	TGTGCCAGCAGCTTCACTGGGGTTCAACCCAATGAGCAGTTCTTC	CASSFTGVQPNEQFF
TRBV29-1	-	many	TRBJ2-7	TGCAGCGTTGAAGCTTCCCGGAGGGGCGAGCAGTACTTC	CSVEASRRGEQYF
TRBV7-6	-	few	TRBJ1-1	TGTGCCAGCAGCTTAGATCTGGACACCACTGAAGCTTTCTTT	CASSLDLDTTEAFF
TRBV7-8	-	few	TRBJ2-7	TGTGCCAGCAGCAACAGCCCGGGCCAGGCTGGCTCCTACGAGCAGTACTTC	CASSNSPGQAGSYEQYF
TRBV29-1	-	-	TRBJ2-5	TGCAGCGTGGGCCCTACTGGCGTTCTAGAGACCCAGTACTTC	CSVGPTGVLETQYF
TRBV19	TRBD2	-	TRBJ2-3	TGTGCCAGTCGCGTTGCGGGGGCAGATACGCAGTATTTT	CASRVAGADTQYF
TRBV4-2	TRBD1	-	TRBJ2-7	TGTGCCAGCAGCCAGCCACAGGGGGAGAGGGAGCAGTACTTC	CASSQPQGEREQYF
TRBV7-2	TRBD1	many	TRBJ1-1	TGTGCCAGCAGCTTGCAGGGGGACGGGACTGAAGCTTTCTTT	CASSLQGDGTEAFF
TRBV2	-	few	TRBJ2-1	TGTGCCAGCAGTGTTTCAGGGGATACCGAGCAGTTCTTC	CASSVSGDTEQFF
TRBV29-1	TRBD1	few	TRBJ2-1	TGCACCTCTGGAGGGACAGGGACGGATGAGCAGTTCTTC	CTSGGTGTDEQFF
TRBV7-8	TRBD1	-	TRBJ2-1	TGTGCCAGCAGCACGGAACCCAGGGGGAGCTCCTACAATGAGCAGTTCTTC	CASSTEPRGSSYNEQFF
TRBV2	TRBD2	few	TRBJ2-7	TGTGCCAGCAACCAACTAGCGGGAGGCTACGAGCAGTACTTC	CASNQLAGGYEQYF
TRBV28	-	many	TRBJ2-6	TGTGCCAGCAGAAATTCTGGGGCCAACGTCCTGACTTTC	CASRNSGANVLTF
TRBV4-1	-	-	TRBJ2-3	TGTGCCAGCAGCCAAGGGGTATCGGATACGCAGTATTTT	CASSQGVSDTQYF
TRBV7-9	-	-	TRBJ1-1	TGTGCCAGCAGTCCGAACAAGAACACTGAAGCTTTCTTT	CASSPNKNTEAFF
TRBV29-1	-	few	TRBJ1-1	TGCAGCGCCAGGACAGATGAAGCTTTCTTT	CSARTDEAFF
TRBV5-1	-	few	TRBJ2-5	TGCGCCAGCAGCTTGGCCCCACAAGAGACCCAGTACTTC	CASSLAPQETQYF
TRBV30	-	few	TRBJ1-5	TGTGCCTGGAGTGTCGATCCACAGGCCAAAACCCAGCATTTT	CAWSVDPQAKTQHF
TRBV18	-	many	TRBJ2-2	TGTGCCAGCTCACCACGGTCCACCGGGGAGCTGTTTTTT	CASSPRSTGELFF
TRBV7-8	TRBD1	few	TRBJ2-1	TGTGCCAGCAGCTTAGCGGGGACAGGGTTCAATGAGCAGTTCTTC	CASSLAGTGFNEQFF
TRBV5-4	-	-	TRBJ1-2	TGTGCCAGCAGCTTGGCCGAGTTCTATGGCTACACCTTC	CASSLAEFYGYTF
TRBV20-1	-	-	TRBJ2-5	TGCAGTGCTAGGGGGGGAGAGACCCAGTACTTC	CSARGGETQYF
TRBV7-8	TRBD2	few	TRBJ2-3	TGTGCCAGCAGCTTGGGACTAGCGGTAACAGATACGCAGTATTTT	CASSLGLAVTDTQYF
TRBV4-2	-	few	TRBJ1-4	TGTGCCAGCAGCCCCCGGACCGGGGAGGAAAAACTGTTTTTT	CASSPRTGEEKLFF
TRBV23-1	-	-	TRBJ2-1	TGCGCCAGCACCCCGGGGGTCGGTGAGCAGTTCTTC	CASTPGVGEQFF
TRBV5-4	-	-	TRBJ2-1	TGTGCCAGCAGCCTGGAGGGGATCGAGCAGTTCTTC	CASSLEGIEQFF
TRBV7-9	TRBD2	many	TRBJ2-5	TGTGCCAGCAGCCCCGGGTTAGCGGGAGTCTCTGAGACCCAGTACTTC	CASSPGLAGVSETQYF
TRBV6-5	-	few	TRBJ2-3	TGTGCCAGCAGGCAGGGAATAGGCACAGATACGCAGTATTTT	CASRQGIGTDTQYF
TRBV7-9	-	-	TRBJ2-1	TGTGCCAGCAGCTTAGCGGGGGCTGGCTCCTACAATGAGCAGTTCTTC	CASSLAGAGSYNEQFF
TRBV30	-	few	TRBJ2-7	TGTGCCTCCAACCGGGGGACATCCTCCTACGAGCAGTACTTC	CASNRGTSSYEQYF
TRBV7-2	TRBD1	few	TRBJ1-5	TGTGCCAGCAGCTTCAGGGGGGCTTACAATCAGCCCCAGCATTTT	CASSFRGAYNQPQHF
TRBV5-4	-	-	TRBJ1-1	TGTGCCAGCAGCCCGGAGGGGGACGGGAACACTGAAGCTTTCTTT	CASSPEGDGNTEAFF
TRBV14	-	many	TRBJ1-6	TGTGCCAGCAGCCAAGAGAGAGGAAATTCACCCCTCCACTTT	CASSQERGNSPLHF
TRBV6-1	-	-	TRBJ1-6	TGTGCCAGCAGTGCGGGACCTTATAATTCACCCCTCCACTTT	CASSAGPYNSPLHF
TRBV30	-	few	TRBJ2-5	TGTGCCTGGACAGGGTTAGAAGGAGAGACCCAGTACTTC	CAWTGLEGETQYF
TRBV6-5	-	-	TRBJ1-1	TGTGCCACCCGCTTGTCCCTGGAGACTGAAGCTTTCTTT	CATRLSLETEAFF
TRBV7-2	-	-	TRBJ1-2	TGTGCCAGCAGCTTTGGAGGGATGGACTATGGCTACACCTTC	CASSFGGMDYGYTF